This is a list of T cell receptor beta chains from one sample in a study of T cell responses to AZD1222 COVID-19 vaccine. The data were produced by immunoSEQ multiplex PCR, yet TCRdb's version contains in-frame clones alone and is incomplete. The repertoire includes about 49,000 clones, approximately 79% of them detected once, and roughly 22% sits in the top ten. Here the sequenced sample was peripheral blood, taken on day 0 of MenACWY control vaccination. These receptors all come from an adult in good health. Each CDR3 is given with its conserved first and last residue. The order of the fields is clone size, D gene, J gene, V gene, CDR3 DNA, CDR3 protein. D genes are given only for firm matches. Not every row has a clone size; where given, it reads once, few, many or a size class.

>NA|TRBD2|TRBJ2-1|TRBV5-1
TGCGCCAGCAGCTTGACGGGAGGGTACTACAATGAGCAGTTCTTC
CASSLTGGYYNEQFF
>NA|TRBD2|TRBJ2-1|TRBV10-3
TGTGCCATCAGTGGTAGCGGGGAATCCTACAATGAGCAGTTCTTC
CAISGSGESYNEQFF
>NA|NA|TRBJ1-2|TRBV19
TGTGCCAGTAGTACCAACCCAGGGGCTAACTATGGCTACACCTTC
CASSTNPGANYGYTF
>NA|NA|TRBJ2-7|TRBV4-1
TGCGCCAGCAGCCTGCGGGACTCATACACAAACGATTTCTACGAGCAGTACTTC
CASSLRDSYTNDFYEQYF
>NA|NA|TRBJ1-5|TRBV20-1
TGCAGTGCTAGTCCCAACCCCCGGGGAGTTTATCAGCCCCAGCATTTT
CSASPNPRGVYQPQHF
>NA|TRBD2|TRBJ2-1|TRBV6-1
TGTGCCAGCAGTGATGGCCTAGCGGGAGCCTTCGAGCAGTTCTTC
CASSDGLAGAFEQFF
>NA|NA|TRBJ2-7|TRBV11-1
TGTGCCAGCAGCTTAGCGCTGGTCTACGAGCAGTACTTC
CASSLALVYEQYF
>NA|NA|TRBJ2-2|TRBV27
TGTGCCAGCAGCCATTTCCGGGGCAGCACCGGGGAGCTGTTTTTT
CASSHFRGSTGELFF
>NA|NA|TRBJ1-5|TRBV30
TGTGCCTGGAGCCCAAATAGACCGGGGGAAGGCAATCAGCCCCAGCATTTT
CAWSPNRPGEGNQPQHF
>NA|NA|TRBJ2-7|TRBV3-1/TRBV3-2
TGTGCCAGCAGCCGTACGGGGATTGGCGAGCAGTACTTC
CASSRTGIGEQYF
>NA|NA|TRBJ2-2|TRBV5-4
TGTGCCAGCAGCTTAGGGGAGGTAACCGGGGAGCTGTTTTTT
CASSLGEVTGELFF
>once|NA|TRBJ1-6|TRBV28
TGTGCCAGCAGTTCCCCGAAGGGCTCGGGTTCACCCCTCCACTTT
CASSSPKGSGSPLHF
>once|NA|TRBJ1-6|TRBV25-1
TGTGCCAGCACAATTGATCTAAATTCACCCCTCCACTTT
CASTIDLNSPLHF
>NA|TRBD1|TRBJ1-2|TRBV5-1
TGCGCCAGCAGAACTCTCCCCGGGACAGGGACCTACACCTTC
CASRTLPGTGTYTF
>NA|NA|TRBJ1-2|TRBV5-1
TGCGCCAGCAGCTTGGCCTCAGGGTTTGACGGCTACACCTTC
CASSLASGFDGYTF
>NA|NA|TRBJ2-7|TRBV29-1
TGCAGCGTTGTAGAGGGGCGACCTTACTTC
CSVVEGRPYF
>NA|NA|TRBJ1-2|TRBV6-2/TRBV6-3
TGTGCCAGCAGTTACAATCCCGACTATGGCTACACCTTC
CASSYNPDYGYTF
>once|NA|TRBJ1-6|TRBV5-6
TGTGCCAGCAGCGCGAGAGTGAATTCACCCCTCCACTTT
CASSARVNSPLHF
>few|NA|TRBJ2-4|TRBV11-1
TGTGCCAGCAGCCCGGGGGACTCCAGAATCAAAAACATTCAGTACTTC
CASSPGDSRIKNIQYF
>many|TRBD2|TRBJ2-7|TRBV15
TGTGCCACCAGCAGAGGAGCGGGGCCCTACGAGCAGTACTTC
CATSRGAGPYEQYF
>NA|NA|TRBJ1-6|TRBV2
TGTGCCAGCAGATGGGGGAGGGACAATTCACCCCTCCACTTT
CASRWGRDNSPLHF
>NA|NA|TRBJ2-2|TRBV3-1/TRBV3-2
TGTGCCAGCAGCCAAGAGGTCCCGGGGCGCGGCGGTACCGCCGGGGAGCTGTTTTTT
CASSQEVPGRGGTAGELFF
>NA|NA|TRBJ1-5|TRBV10-3
TGTGCCATCAGCCGGGGACAACAGCCCCAGCATTTT
CAISRGQQPQHF
>NA|NA|TRBJ2-2|TRBV6-4
TGTGCCAGCCCCGAAGGCGGAATAAACACCGGGGAGCTGTTTTTT
CASPEGGINTGELFF
>once|NA|TRBJ1-2|TRBV28
TGTGCCAGCAGCCGGGGACAACCTCCGTATGGCTACACCTTC
CASSRGQPPYGYTF
>NA|NA|TRBJ1-6|TRBV19
TGTGCCAGTAGTTTTCAGGACGGCTCACCCCTCCACTTT
CASSFQDGSPLHF
>NA|NA|TRBJ1-2|TRBV12-3/TRBV12-4
TGTGCCAGCAGTTTAAGACTCGGTGGCTACACCTTC
CASSLRLGGYTF
>NA|NA|TRBJ2-3|TRBV6-4
TGTGCCAGCAGTGTTAGGGACCAGGATACGCAGTATTTT
CASSVRDQDTQYF
>once|NA|TRBJ1-5|TRBV2
TGTGCCAGCAGTGAATACGGTAGGGCTGGCAATCAGCCCCAGCATTTT
CASSEYGRAGNQPQHF
>NA|TRBD1|TRBJ1-6|TRBV29-1
TGCAGCGTCCGGGACAGAGAGAATTCACCCCTCCACTTT
CSVRDRENSPLHF
>NA|NA|TRBJ2-2|TRBV14
TGTGCCAGCAGCCAACAGGGTTTAGCCGGGGAGCTGTTTTTT
CASSQQGLAGELFF
>NA|NA|TRBJ2-1|TRBV18
TGTGCCAGCTCGCCTATTAAGGGCAATGAGCAGTTCTTC
CASSPIKGNEQFF
>NA|NA|TRBJ2-3|TRBV5-6
TGTGCCAGCAGCTTTCGTCTAGCAGGCGGTGCTAGCACAGATACGCAGTATTTT
CASSFRLAGGASTDTQYF
>NA|NA|TRBJ2-3|TRBV7-2
TGTGCCAGCAGCCAACCGGGACCTCACGGGTATTTT
CASSQPGPHGYF
>NA|TRBD2|TRBJ2-3|TRBV30
TGTGCCTGGAGTCTCCCGGGAGGGGGAACAGATACGCAGTATTTT
CAWSLPGGGTDTQYF
>once|TRBD1|TRBJ1-3|TRBV3-1/TRBV3-2
TGTGCCAGCAGCCAACGGACAGGGACCCCAAACACCATATATTTT
CASSQRTGTPNTIYF
>NA|NA|TRBJ2-7|TRBV10-3
TGTGCCATCGAGAATGAGGGACTTTCCGACGAGCAGTACTTC
CAIENEGLSDEQYF
>NA|NA|TRBJ2-1|TRBV28
TGTGCCAGCAGCCCACCGGGATCAACGAGAAATGAGCAGTTCTTC
CASSPPGSTRNEQFF
>few|NA|TRBJ2-5|TRBV7-2
TGTGCCAGCAGCCCGGCGCGGGAGACCCAGTACTTC
CASSPARETQYF
>once|NA|TRBJ1-1|TRBV13
TGTGCCAGCAGCGCGGGCCACTTATACGCTGAAGCTTTCTTT
CASSAGHLYAEAFF
>NA|NA|TRBJ1-1|TRBV10-1
TGCGCCAGCAGTGAGTCAGGCCAAGGCACTGAAGCTTTCTTT
CASSESGQGTEAFF
>NA|TRBD1|TRBJ1-4|TRBV7-2
TGTGCCAGCAGCCGGACAGGGCGGCAGGAAAAACTGTTTTTT
CASSRTGRQEKLFF
>NA|NA|TRBJ1-2|TRBV4-1
TGCGCCAGCAGCCAAGACGGGGACATCTATGGCTACACCTTC
CASSQDGDIYGYTF
>NA|TRBD2|TRBJ2-5|TRBV28
TGTGCCAGCAAACCTTGGGGGGGACTCGAAGAGACCCAGTACTTC
CASKPWGGLEETQYF
>NA|TRBD1|TRBJ1-5|TRBV4-2
TGTGCCAGCAGCCAAGCATCAGGGGGCGGTAGCAATCAGCCCCAGCATTTT
CASSQASGGGSNQPQHF
>NA|NA|TRBJ2-3|TRBV19
TGTGCCAGTAGTATCTCCAGGGGAAAAACAGATACGCAGTATTTT
CASSISRGKTDTQYF
>NA|NA|TRBJ2-2|TRBV5-5
TGTGCCAGCAGCTATGCTCGACAGAACACCGGGGAGCTGTTTTTT
CASSYARQNTGELFF
>few|NA|TRBJ1-1|TRBV18
TGTGCCAGCTCACCCCCTTCGCTCCGCGGCCTTACTACCCAGGGGGCTTTCTTT
CASSPPSLRGLTTQGAFF
>few|NA|TRBJ1-2|TRBV2
TGTGCCAGCAGTGCGGAGTCGGATGGCTACACCTTC
CASSAESDGYTF
>NA|NA|TRBJ2-6|TRBV6-4
TGTGCCAGCAGTGACAACTCTGGGGCCAACGTCCTGACTTTC
CASSDNSGANVLTF
>NA|NA|TRBJ1-5|TRBV7-9
TGTGCCAGCAGCTTAGTAGGCGGAGGGCAGCCCCAGCATTTT
CASSLVGGGQPQHF
>NA|TRBD2|TRBJ2-1|TRBV9
TGTGCCAGCAGCGTAGTCGGGGGGGATTACAATGAGCAGTTCTTC
CASSVVGGDYNEQFF
>NA|NA|TRBJ2-2|TRBV10-3
TGTGCCATCAGTGGGCTCGGGGAGCTGTTTTTT
CAISGLGELFF
>NA|NA|TRBJ1-3|TRBV4-2
TGTGCCAGCAGCCTATCGAACACCCCCTCTGGAAACACCATATATTTT
CASSLSNTPSGNTIYF
>NA|TRBD2|TRBJ2-5|TRBV9
TGTGCCAGCAGCGTAGGGACTAGCGGGAGGAAGGACGGGGAGACCCAGTACTTC
CASSVGTSGRKDGETQYF
>NA|NA|TRBJ2-7|TRBV5-1
TGCGCCAGCAGCGGGGGAACCTACGAGCAGTACTTC
CASSGGTYEQYF
>few|TRBD2|TRBJ2-1|TRBV6-4
TGTGCCAGCAGTCCACTAGCGGGGGGCTACAATGAGCAGTTCTTC
CASSPLAGGYNEQFF
>NA|NA|TRBJ2-5|TRBV20-1
TGCAGTGCTAGTTTACATAGCGGAGAGACCCAGTACTTC
CSASLHSGETQYF